These T cell receptor beta chains were read from a single sample in a study of vaccination effects on CD4 cells after COVID-19. This table comes from immunoSEQ multiplex PCR, and its TCRdb copy is limited to in-frame clones, with some not included. In the table there are about 34,000 clones, around 80% of which are singletons. These receptors are not linked to any known antigen. The material sequenced was CD4+ T cells from PBMCs cultured without peptide, taken after COVID-19 vaccination. The receptor source for this set is a human donor who had a prior SARS-CoV-2 infection. CDR3s include the opening cysteine and the closing phenylalanine or tryptophan. The order of the fields is V gene, clone size, D gene, J gene, CDR3 DNA, CDR3 protein. The D gene is left open where the match is weak. Not every row has a clone size; where given, it reads once, few, many or a size class.

TRBV4-2	NA	NA	TRBJ2-1	TGTGCCAGCAGCCGACGGGACCACGTCCCCCCAACAGGTGAGCAGTTCTTC	CASSRRDHVPPTGEQFF
TRBV2	NA	NA	TRBJ1-5	TGTGCCAGCAGCGTGGGATCCACGCGGCAGCCCCAGCATTTT	CASSVGSTRQPQHF
TRBV6-5	once	NA	TRBJ1-5	TGTGCCTCAAGCAGGGGAGTAGGCAATCAGCCCCAGCATTTT	CASSRGVGNQPQHF
TRBV19	few	NA	TRBJ2-7	TGTGCCAGTAGTGCTCTCGGGAGAACCTACGAGCAGTACTTC	CASSALGRTYEQYF
TRBV25-1	NA	NA	TRBJ1-2	TGTGCCAGCAGTGTAAGCGCGTTTGGCTACACCTTC	CASSVSAFGYTF
TRBV6-2/TRBV6-3	few	NA	TRBJ1-1	TGTGCCAGCAGTTATAACCCCGAGACTGAAGCTTTCTTT	CASSYNPETEAFF
TRBV23-1	few	NA	TRBJ2-7	TGCGCCAGCAGTCAATCAACGGGAGAGCCAGACGAGCAGTACTTC	CASSQSTGEPDEQYF
TRBV6-6	NA	TRBD1	TRBJ1-5	TGTGCCAGCAGTTACTGGACAGGGCGTAGCAATCAGCCCCAGCATTTT	CASSYWTGRSNQPQHF
TRBV5-4	NA	TRBD2	TRBJ2-3	TGTGCCAGCAGCACGGGGGGGGCGCAACGAGATACGCAGTATTTT	CASSTGGAQRDTQYF
TRBV7-9	NA	TRBD1	TRBJ2-5	TGTGCCAGCAGCTTGCAGGGGGCGCAGGAGACCCAGTACTTC	CASSLQGAQETQYF
TRBV2	NA	NA	TRBJ1-3	TGTGCCAGCAGTGAAGAGTCCTCTGGAAACACCATATATTTT	CASSEESSGNTIYF
TRBV19	few	TRBD1	TRBJ2-2	TGTGCCAGTAGTACCAGGGGGCTGGAAGGGGAGCTGTTTTTT	CASSTRGLEGELFF
TRBV18	NA	NA	TRBJ1-2	TGTGCCAGCTCACCAGACTACGGGCGGAACTATGGCTACACCTTC	CASSPDYGRNYGYTF